Presented here are 12 T cell receptor beta chains from one specimen sequenced in a study of blood T cell repertoires in COVID-19. Profiling relied on immunoSEQ multiplex PCR, and the TCRdb table lists in-frame clones only, not all of them. Found here are 80,000 or so clones, over 70% of them singletons; the top ten hold over 9.5%. Sequencing was carried out using peripheral blood. All receptors come from a human donor in a cohort sampled during active COVID-19.

The rearrangement joins TRBV18 to TRBJ2-2; a weak D match, TRBD2 (7 bases). Germline-derived CDR1 and CDR2 are KGHSH and LQKENI. This CDR3 has 16 residues. The germline V and J ends were trimmed by 1 base and 1 base, with 10 bases remaining between them. The CDR3 is CASSPRGGQNTGELFF. The DNA for the CDR3 is TGTGCCAGCTCACCACGGGGGGGACAGAACACCGGGGAGCTGTTTTTT.

V usage is TRBV6-5 and J usage is TRBJ1-2, with TRBD1 matching 8 bases. CDR3 length: 13 amino acids. Losses at the gene ends were 5 bases for V and 6 bases for J; bases not matched to a gene: 5. CDR1 is MNHEY and CDR2 is SVGAGI in the germline V gene. DNA for the CDR3: TGTGCCAGCAGTCACAGGGGGATGAATGGCTACACCTTC. Protein: CASSHRGMNGYTF.

V gene TRBV10-1 combines with J gene TRBJ2-3; TRBD2 matches 15 bases. J gave up 0 bases and V 4 bases, and 5 bases lay outside the gene matches. Germline CDR1 is WNHNN and CDR2 is SYGVQD (reference sequence). The CDR3 extends over 18 amino acids. CDR3 sequence reads: CASSAGLAGGISTDTQYF. CDR3 nucleotides: TGCGCCAGCAGTGCTGGACTAGCGGGGGGGATCAGCACAGATACGCAGTATTTT.

The V and J genes are TRBV7-9 and TRBJ1-1; 11 bases match TRBD1. Germline lookup yields CDR1 SEHNR and CDR2 FQNEAQ (reference sequence). This CDR3 has 14 amino acids. Trimming at V came to 5 bases and at J to 5 bases, leaving 4 bases not matched to a gene. The CDR3 DNA is TGTGCCAGCAGCCTCCGGGACAGGGGGACTGAAGCTTTCTTT. Translation gives CASSLRDRGTEAFF.

The chain links TRBV19 to TRBJ1-3; D might be TRBD1 (6 bases). The CDR3 totals 15 residues. The germline V and J ends were trimmed by 8 bases and 1 base, with 15 bases remaining between them. CDR1 LNHDA and CDR2 SQIVND come from the germline V gene (reference sequence). The CDR3 protein is CASSLGQTSGNTIYF. CDR3 nucleotide sequence: TGTGCCAGTTCTCTTGGACAGACTTCTGGAAACACCATATATTTT. The whole variable domain, remainder taken from reference TRBV19 and TRBJ1-3, is DGGITQSPKYLFRKEGQNVTLSCEQNLNHDAMYWYRQDPGQGLRLIYYSQIVNDFQKGDIAEGYSVSREKKESFPLTVTSAQKNPTAFYLCASSLGQTSGNTIYFGEGSWLTVV.

This clone has just one count. The chain uses TRBV30 and TRBJ1-2; no clear D gene. The length of the CDR3 is 14 residues. Trimming took off 0 bases at V and 5 bases at J, with 13 bases between the two ends. Looked up from germline, CDR1 is GTSNPN and CDR2 is SVGIG (reference sequence). CDR3 region: CAWSVPQRRYGYTF. CDR3 sequence (DNA): TGTGCCTGGAGTGTGCCTCAGAGGAGGTATGGCTACACCTTC.

The chain is built from TRBV9 and TRBJ2-2; TRBD1 agrees at 9 bases. J gave up 6 bases and V 3 bases, and 9 bases lay outside the gene matches. This CDR3 has 16 amino acids. In germline, CDR1 is SGDLS, CDR2 YYNGEE. The CDR3, as DNA: TGTGCCAGCAGCGGACGGACAGGGGCAGAGGCCGGGGAGCTGTTTTTT. Amino acids: CASSGRTGAEAGELFF. Together with reference TRBV9 and TRBJ2-2, the CDR3 gives the full variable domain: DSGVTQTPKHLITATGQRVTLRCSPRSGDLSVYWYQQSLDQGLQFLIQYYNGEERAKGNILERFSAQQFPDLHSELNLSSLELGDSALYFCASSGRTGAEAGELFFGEGSRLTVL.

Of note for this clone: The same CDR3 also results from other DNA sequences found in this sample. The CDR3 sequence: CASSLNLAGGYNEQFF. The CDR3 nucleotides are TGCGCCAGCAGCTTGAACCTAGCGGGGGGATACAATGAGCAGTTCTTC. V and J are TRBV5-1 and TRBJ2-1; TRBD2 agrees at 11 bases. The CDR3 extends over 16 amino acids. Germline trimming cut 1 base from V and 4 bases from J; bases unmatched to any gene: 4. Looked up from germline, CDR1 is SGHRS and CDR2 is YFSETQ.

The chain has TRBV6-5 and TRBJ2-7, with a tentative D call TRBD2 (5 bases). This CDR3 spans 14 amino acids. Germline CDR1 is MNHEY and CDR2 is SVGAGI. The V and J ends lost 4 bases and 3 bases respectively, with 13 bases between them. This CDR3 reads CASSSSELGYEQYF. CDR3 bases: TGTGCCAGCAGTTCCTCAGAACTAGGCTACGAGCAGTACTTC.

This sequence joins TRBV27 and TRBJ1-4, with D perhaps matching TRBD1 (6 bases). The germline V and J ends were trimmed by 2 bases and 3 bases, with 13 bases remaining between them. CDR3 length: 16 residues. Germline V gives CDR1 MNHEY, CDR2 SMNVEV (reference sequence). The CDR3, as DNA: TGTGCCAGCAGTTTAGGGGGGGCGATCGCTAATGAAAAACTGTTTTTT. Translated: CASSLGGAIANEKLFF.

The chain recombines TRBV7-8 with TRBJ2-2; TRBD1 might be the D (6 bases). Trimming cost V 4 bases and J 2 bases, with 17 bases left between them. CDR1 is SGHVS, CDR2 FQNEAQ, per germline. This CDR3 contains 17 residues. The CDR3 region has the DNA TGTGCCAGCAGCTCAGCCAGGACAGCCCAAAACACCGGGGAGCTGTTTTTT. It yields the protein CASSSARTAQNTGELFF.

The chain combines TRBV7-2 with TRBJ1-4; possibly TRBD1 for D (6 bases). Germline V gene lookup returns CDR1 SGHTA and CDR2 FQGNSA. CDR3 length equals 15 residues. V was trimmed by 4 bases and J by 6 bases, leaving 15 bases between them. The CDR3 loop is CASSSSGGRHEKLFF. CDR3 nucleotides: TGTGCCAGCAGCTCCTCGGGGGGCCGGCATGAAAAACTGTTTTTT. Based on the CDR3 plus reference TRBV7-2 and TRBJ1-4, the full variable domain is GAGVSQSPSNKVTEKGKDVELRCDPISGHTALYWYRQSLGQGLEFLIYFQGNSAPDKSGLPSDRFSAERTGGSVSTLTIQRTQQEDSAVYLCASSSSGGRHEKLFFGSGTQLSVL.